The sequence of this T cell receptor (beta chain) was determined in a study of OX40 agonist ivuxolimab in advanced cancers. Whole-study context: Aged roughly 23 to 85 with a mean of approximately 57 years, they were around 85% male.

Measured with immunoSEQ multiplex PCR; TCRdb has only the in-frame clones, and not every one. The repertoire has tens of thousands of clones, over 75% of them found once; the top ten carry almost 50%. The germline V gene encodes CDR1 SGHDN and CDR2 FVKESK. The V gene end was trimmed by 5 bases and the J gene end by 5 bases; junction bases not matched to a gene: 12. This CDR3 has 16 residues. This chain connects TRBV14 to TRBJ1-2; 9 bases agree with TRBD1. Sequencing used CD4+ or CD8+ T cells sorted from blood, obtained in a trial of the OX40 agonist ivuxolimab. The TCR sequence derives from an adult with an advanced solid tumor such as melanoma, head and neck, liver or kidney cancer. CDR3 amino acids: CASSSEIWTGVYGYTF. CDR3 nucleotide sequence: TGTGCCAGCAGCTCAGAAATATGGACAGGGGTTTATGGCTACACCTTC.